The rows below give T cell receptor beta chains drawn from one sample of a study of PD-1 blockade in classical Hodgkin lymphoma. Here immunoSEQ multiplex PCR was the method, and the copy in TCRdb shows in-frame clones only, minus some. The sample lists about 97,000 clones, over 70% occurring once. The source material was peripheral blood mononuclear cells (PBMCs), sampled at baseline. The receptors were sampled from a human donor with classical Hodgkin lymphoma. Both conserved end residues are part of each CDR3. A D gene is named only where the DNA matches it firmly. Not every row has a clone size; where given, it reads once, few, many or a size class.

TRBV2	.	TRBJ2-5	.	CASSGQGSPQETQYF	TGTGCCAGCAGTGGGCAGGGGTCCCCCCAAGAGACCCAGTACTTC
TRBV7-9	.	TRBJ1-2	.	CASSLTGDGYTF	TGTGCCAGCAGCTTAACTGGGGATGGCTACACCTTC
TRBV14	.	TRBJ1-4	.	CASSQDRSEKLFF	TGTGCCAGCAGCCAAGATCGGAGTGAAAAACTGTTTTTT
TRBV7-2	.	TRBJ1-4	TRBD1	CASSFTGVSTNEKLFF	TGTGCCAGCAGCTTTACAGGGGTCTCAACTAATGAAAAACTGTTTTTT
TRBV5-5	.	TRBJ2-7	TRBD1	CASSWGQVIYEQYF	TGTGCCAGCAGCTGGGGACAGGTCATCTACGAGCAGTACTTC
TRBV2	.	TRBJ2-3	.	CASRTYRITDTQYF	TGTGCCAGCAGGACCTACCGGATAACAGATACGCAGTATTTT
TRBV7-2	.	TRBJ2-2	TRBD2	CASSFAGTSVSGELFF	TGTGCCAGCAGCTTCGCCGGGACTAGCGTATCCGGGGAGCTGTTTTTT
TRBV18	.	TRBJ2-1	.	CASSPTRSYNEQFF	TGTGCCAGCTCACCCACTAGGTCGTACAATGAGCAGTTCTTC
TRBV5-1	.	TRBJ1-2	TRBD1	CASTEQGAYGYTF	TGCGCCAGCACAGAGCAGGGGGCGTATGGCTACACCTTC
TRBV7-2	.	TRBJ2-2	.	CASSLAGTRNTGELFF	TGTGCCAGCAGCTTAGCCGGGACTCGAAACACCGGGGAGCTGTTTTTT
TRBV30	.	TRBJ1-1	.	CAWSGVNTEAFF	TGTGCCTGGAGTGGGGTGAACACTGAAGCTTTCTTT
TRBV4-2	.	TRBJ1-2	.	CASSLVAQNYGYTF	TGTGCCAGCAGCTTGGTCGCACAGAACTATGGCTACACCTTC
TRBV2	.	TRBJ1-2	TRBD1	CASSPGQEYGYTF	TGTGCCAGCAGTCCAGGACAGGAATATGGCTACACCTTC
TRBV11-2	.	TRBJ2-3	TRBD2	CASSLGLAGADTQYF	TGTGCCAGCAGCTTAGGACTAGCGGGAGCAGATACGCAGTATTTT
TRBV6-6	.	TRBJ1-1	TRBD1	CASSYDGTGNTEAFF	TGTGCCAGCAGTTACGACGGGACAGGGAATACTGAAGCTTTCTTT
TRBV5-5	.	TRBJ2-1	TRBD1	CASSFSSGTGVFF	TGTGCCAGCAGCTTTTCATCCGGGACAGGTGTGTTCTTC
TRBV15	once	TRBJ2-2	TRBD1	CATGGGTGDTGELFF	TGTGCCACCGGCGGGGGGACAGGGGACACCGGGGAGCTGTTTTTT
TRBV28	.	TRBJ2-3	.	CASSLYQAGRTDTQYF	TGTGCCAGCAGTTTATACCAAGCGGGCCGCACAGATACGCAGTATTTT
TRBV10-3	.	TRBJ2-2	.	CAISVGITNTGELFF	TGTGCCATCAGTGTGGGGATTACGAACACCGGGGAGCTGTTTTTT
TRBV5-4	.	TRBJ2-5	.	CASSPGQIETQYF	TGTGCCAGCAGCCCGGGCCAAATTGAGACCCAGTACTTC
TRBV30	.	TRBJ2-7	.	CAWSVLGQGGYEQYF	TGTGCCTGGAGTGTACTCGGCCAGGGGGGATACGAGCAGTACTTC
TRBV28	few	TRBJ2-1	TRBD2	CAAKKREHNEQFF	TGTGCCGCTAAGAAGCGGGAGCACAATGAGCAGTTCTTC
TRBV10-3	few	TRBJ2-7	.	CAISESGTDYEQYF	TGTGCCATCAGTGAGTCTGGGACCGACTACGAGCAGTACTTC
TRBV7-7	.	TRBJ2-1	TRBD2	CASSSTSGSEQFF	TGTGCCAGCAGCTCCACTAGCGGGAGTGAGCAGTTCTTC
TRBV11-2	.	TRBJ2-3	.	CASSFRRLDTQYF	TGTGCCAGCAGCTTCCGGAGATTAGATACGCAGTATTTT
TRBV9	.	TRBJ2-3	.	CASSVAATTDTQYF	TGTGCCAGCAGCGTAGCAGCGACCACAGATACGCAGTATTTT
TRBV19	.	TRBJ1-4	.	CATHPGRFNEKLFF	TGTGCCACCCACCCGGGACGGTTTAATGAAAAACTGTTTTTT
TRBV9	once	TRBJ2-2	TRBD2	CASSASPPRLAGETGELFF	TGTGCCAGCAGCGCGAGCCCTCCAAGACTAGCGGGAGAGACCGGGGAGCTGTTTTTT
TRBV10-3	once	TRBJ2-2	.	CAGGIEGGELFF	TGTGCCGGGGGCATTGAAGGCGGGGAGCTGTTTTTT
TRBV2	.	TRBJ2-2	TRBD1	CASRRDRGITGELFF	TGTGCCAGCAGGAGGGACAGGGGAATAACCGGGGAGCTGTTTTTT
TRBV6-5	.	TRBJ1-2	.	CAISEGQGYGYTF	TGTGCCATCAGTGAGGGGCAGGGCTATGGCTACACCTTC
TRBV7-6	.	TRBJ2-3	TRBD2	CASSLVGGLDKDTQYF	TGTGCCAGCAGCTTAGTTGGGGGACTAGACAAAGATACGCAGTATTTT
TRBV6-5	.	TRBJ1-4	.	CASSGNEKLFF	TGTGCCAGCAGTGGTAATGAAAAACTGTTTTTT
TRBV7-6	.	TRBJ2-5	TRBD1	CASSSRTGDETQYF	TGTGCCAGCAGCTCAAGGACAGGGGATGAGACCCAGTACTTC
TRBV4-2	.	TRBJ1-2	TRBD1	CASSQDRTGANYGYTF	TGTGCCAGCAGCCAAGATCGGACAGGGGCTAACTATGGCTACACCTTC
TRBV12-5	.	TRBJ2-2	TRBD1	CASGLFGTGRPGELFF	TGTGCTAGTGGTTTGTTCGGGACAGGGCGTCCCGGGGAGCTGTTTTTT
TRBV30	.	TRBJ2-3	TRBD2	CAWRGTSRSPDTQYF	TGTGCCTGGAGGGGGACTAGCCGGAGTCCAGATACGCAGTATTTT
TRBV30	.	TRBJ1-2	.	CAWDGSKGYTF	TGTGCCTGGGACGGCTCGAAGGGCTACACCTTC
TRBV9	.	TRBJ1-3	.	CASSPFWGDGNTIYF	TGTGCCAGCAGCCCCTTTTGGGGGGATGGAAACACCATATATTTT
TRBV19	few	TRBJ2-7	.	CASSIAAPYEQYF	TGTGCCAGTAGTATAGCCGCCCCTTACGAGCAGTACTTC
TRBV9	.	TRBJ1-4	TRBD1	CASSVTGGSAEKLFF	TGTGCCAGCAGCGTAACAGGGGGGTCGGCTGAAAAACTGTTTTTT
TRBV2	.	TRBJ1-2	.	CASSWARGYTF	TGTGCCAGCAGCTGGGCCCGGGGCTACACCTTC
TRBV7-9	.	TRBJ1-4	.	CASSLLSGTNEKLFF	TGTGCCAGCAGCTTACTAAGCGGTACTAATGAAAAACTGTTTTTT
TRBV5-1	once	TRBJ2-7	.	CASSFSAGASYEQYF	TGCGCCAGCAGCTTTTCAGCGGGCGCTTCCTACGAGCAGTACTTC
TRBV14	.	TRBJ2-3	TRBD1	CASSATGESTQYF	TGTGCCAGCAGCGCCACAGGGGAGTCTACGCAGTATTTT
TRBV5-4	.	TRBJ2-7	TRBD2	CASSHKREGRYEQYF	TGTGCCAGCAGCCATAAGCGGGAGGGCCGCTACGAGCAGTACTTC
TRBV10-3	.	TRBJ2-5	TRBD2	CAISDGGRARETQYF	TGTGCCATCAGTGATGGCGGGAGGGCCCGAGAGACCCAGTACTTC
TRBV11-2	.	TRBJ2-5	.	CASSLVTPQETQYF	TGTGCCAGCAGCTTAGTGACACCCCAAGAGACCCAGTACTTC
TRBV10-3	.	TRBJ2-1	.	CAISAQGAGEQFF	TGTGCCATCAGTGCACAGGGTGCAGGTGAGCAGTTCTTC
TRBV2	few	TRBJ2-7	.	CASKDQAGGGREQYF	TGTGCCAGCAAGGACCAAGCGGGCGGCGGGCGGGAGCAGTACTTC
TRBV7-9	.	TRBJ2-3	TRBD2	CAGVAGRGDTQYF	TGTGCCGGAGTAGCGGGTCGCGGAGATACGCAGTATTTT
TRBV5-4	.	TRBJ2-3	TRBD1	CASSRGGQGRTDTQYF	TGTGCCAGCAGCCGAGGGGGACAGGGGCGCACAGATACGCAGTATTTT
TRBV10-3	few	TRBJ2-7	.	CAISATSYEQYF	TGTGCCATCAGTGCGACTAGCTACGAGCAGTACTTC
TRBV30	.	TRBJ1-5	.	CACKFGRGDQPQHF	TGTGCCTGTAAGTTTGGACGGGGCGATCAGCCCCAGCATTTT
TRBV29-1	.	TRBJ2-5	.	CSTGRTQYF	TGCAGCACCGGGCGTACCCAGTACTTC
TRBV30	.	TRBJ1-2	TRBD1	CAWSPPGTGSGYTF	TGTGCCTGGAGTCCCCCCGGGACAGGGAGCGGCTACACCTTC
TRBV5-1	.	TRBJ1-3	.	CASRTQASGNTIYF	TGCGCCAGCAGAACACAAGCCTCTGGAAACACCATATATTTT
TRBV19	.	TRBJ1-2	.	CASSMWSGVANYGYTF	TGTGCCAGTAGTATGTGGAGTGGGGTCGCTAACTATGGCTACACCTTC
TRBV11-2	.	TRBJ1-1	.	CASSPRVGNTEAFF	TGTGCCAGCAGCCCTCGGGTGGGGAACACTGAAGCTTTCTTT
TRBV14	.	TRBJ1-4	.	CASSIPRGEKLFF	TGTGCCAGCAGCATACCCCGCGGAGAAAAACTGTTTTTT